Each of the 13 T cell receptor beta chains below was sequenced from the same sample in a study of T cell repertoires in cytomegalovirus infection. Their antigens are not known. TCRdb reanalysed the reads using MiXCR and keeps one entry per CDR3 protein. The sample gives 55,000 to 85,000 distinct CDR3 sequences, 20% to 25% of which show up once; roughly 63% is in the top ten. Sequenced here: CD8+ T cells from cultured PBMCs, sampled from culture after CMV antigen stimulation. The receptors shown here come from a human donor in good health (CMV status not recorded). Some clones in this sample may be carry-over from other donors' samples.

The chain links TRBV10-3 to TRBJ2-7; no reliable D call. V shed 3 bases and J shed 2 bases, with 8 bases lying between them. Germline V gene lookup returns CDR1 ENHRY and CDR2 SYGVKD. The CDR3 has 13 amino acids. Here the CDR3 reads CAISDDGPYEQYF. The CDR3 coding sequence is TGTGCCATCAGTGACGACGGACCCTACGAGCAGTACTTC.

The chain employs TRBV6-2 or TRBV6-3 and TRBJ1-1, with 7 bases identical to TRBD1. CDR1 is MNHEY and CDR2 is SVGEGT in the germline V gene. The CDR3 runs to 13 residues. V dropped 6 bases and J dropped 4; count of bases not matched to a gene: 5. The CDR3 protein is CASSPHRGTEAFF. The CDR3 DNA follows: TGTGCCAGCAGCCCCCACAGGGGCACTGAAGCTTTCTTT.

This clonotype was recorded a few times. The chain uses TRBV4-1 and TRBJ2-1; 7 bases line up with TRBD2. The V and J ends lost 1 base and 4 bases, in that order; junction bases with no gene match: 4. This CDR3 has 15 residues. Germline values: CDR1 MGHRA, CDR2 YSYEKL. The CDR3: CASSQGGGVYNEQFF. DNA for the CDR3: TGCGCCAGCAGCCAAGGGGGAGGGGTTTACAATGAGCAGTTCTTC.

The chain couples TRBV2 to TRBJ1-2; D call uncertain. V was trimmed by 1 base and J by 1 base, leaving 16 bases between them. Germline CDR1 and CDR2: SNHLY and FYNNEI. The CDR3 contains 17 residues. The DNA for the CDR3 is TGTGCCAGCAGTGAAGATAGCGCGCAGGTCCTTAACTATGGCTACACCTTC. Protein: CASSEDSAQVLNYGYTF.

This clonotype appeared a few times. This chain joins TRBV4-2 and TRBJ2-7; TRBD2 matches 12 bases. The CDR3 loop spans 15 amino acids. Unmatched junction bases numbered 4, after V lost 6 bases and J lost 1 base. Germline V gives CDR1 LGHNA, CDR2 YNFKEQ. CDR3 nucleotide sequence: TGTGCCAGCAGTCCTAGCGGGGGGGCGTCCTACGAGCAGTACTTC. Translating gives CASSPSGGASYEQYF.

The chain links TRBV27 to TRBJ2-1, with a tentative D call TRBD1 (5 bases). Trimming took 1 base from V and 2 from J, leaving 9 bases between them. Germline V gives CDR1 MNHEY, CDR2 SMNVEV (reference sequence). The CDR3 totals 15 residues. CDR3 residues: CASSLFRGPYNEQFF. CDR3 nucleotide sequence: TGTGCCAGCAGTTTATTTAGGGGCCCCTACAATGAGCAGTTCTTC.

This clonotype showed up just a few times. The chain combines TRBV6-2 or TRBV6-3 with TRBJ2-2, with D tentatively TRBD2 (5 bases). Trimming removed 4 bases at V and 9 bases at J, with 12 bases between. The V gene's germline CDR1 is MNHEY and CDR2 SVGEGT. This CDR3 comprises 13 residues. The CDR3 sequence is CASSLTGFRELFF. As DNA, the CDR3 is TGTGCCAGCAGTTTGACGGGGTTCCGGGAGCTGTTTTTT.

This clonotype was counted a few times. The chain's CDR3 is CASSLGFLNTEAFF. CDR3 sequence (DNA): TGTGCCAGCAGCTTGGGGTTTTTGAACACTGAAGCTTTCTTT. This chain connects TRBV7-2 to TRBJ1-1; D unclear. The V and J ends lost 3 bases and 0 bases respectively, with 8 bases between them. The germline CDR1 and CDR2 sequences are SGHTA and FQGNSA. CDR3 size: 14 residues. The full variable domain, rest sourced from reference TRBV7-2 and TRBJ1-1, is GAGVSQSPSNKVTEKGKDVELRCDPISGHTALYWYRQSLGQGLEFLIYFQGNSAPDKSGLPSDRFSAERTGGSVSTLTIQRTQQEDSAVYLCASSLGFLNTEAFFGQGTRLTVV.

This clonotype was found many times. The chain is built from TRBV27 and TRBJ2-5; D not certain. CDR1 is MNHEY, CDR2 SMNVEV, per germline (reference sequence). This CDR3 is 14 amino acids long. V lost 5 bases and J 5 bases, leaving 15 bases between the germline ends. CDR3 loop: CASSPANGRETQYF. DNA of the CDR3: TGTGCCAGCAGTCCGGCGAATGGCAGGGAGACCCAGTACTTC.

The J gene is TRBJ1-1, the V gene TRBV7-8; D remains unclear. Trimming took 5 bases from V and 0 from J, leaving 7 bases between them. The germline gives CDR1 SGHVS, CDR2 FQNEAQ. The CDR3 runs to 13 residues. The DNA for the CDR3 is TGTGCCAGCAGCCCTAAGTTGAACACTGAAGCTTTCTTT. Amino acid sequence: CASSPKLNTEAFF.

The rearrangement uses TRBV5-6 and TRBJ1-1; TRBD1 agrees at 8 bases. The CDR3 length is 16 residues. In germline, CDR1 is SGHDT, CDR2 YYEEEE. The V and J ends lost 0 bases and 4 bases, in that order; junction bases with no gene match: 8. CDR3 amino acids: CASSLGQGALVTEAFF. CDR3 nucleotides: TGTGCCAGCAGCTTGGGCCAGGGGGCATTAGTCACTGAAGCTTTCTTT. The full variable domain, completed using reference TRBV5-6 and TRBJ1-1, is DAGVTQSPTHLIKTRGQQVTLRCSPKSGHDTVSWYQQALGQGPQFIFQYYEEEERQRGNFPDRFSGHQFPNYSSELNVNALLLGDSALYLCASSLGQGALVTEAFFGQGTRLTVV.

The genes are TRBV7-8 and TRBJ2-7; 7 bases map to TRBD1. CDR3 length: 16 residues. The V gene's germline CDR1 is SGHVS and CDR2 FQNEAQ. V lost 4 bases to trimming and J lost 4 bases; unmatched junction nucleotides: 13. CDR3 coding DNA: TGTGCCAGCAGCTCAATCCGGGACAGCAAAACTTACGAGCAGTACTTC. Its translation is CASSSIRDSKTYEQYF.

This clonotype was observed a few times. The genes are TRBV5-4 and TRBJ2-3; 9 bases line up with TRBD2. The length of the CDR3 is 17 residues. V shed 5 bases, J shed 0 bases, and the junction held 10 bases outside the gene matches. Germline CDR1 SGHNT, CDR2 YYREEE (reference sequence). CDR3 amino acids: CASRIAGVPTSTDTQYF. The CDR3, as DNA: TGTGCCAGCAGAATAGCGGGGGTACCCACTAGCACAGATACGCAGTATTTT.